These 21 T cell receptor beta chains came from one sample sequenced in a study of cytomegalovirus exposure and HLA in healthy donors. Primers included in the PCR were 60 Vbeta and 13 Jbeta primers. Assay: immunoSEQ multiplex PCR; the TCRdb copy retains only in-frame clones and omits some. The sample has some 130,000 clones, approximately 71% seen once; the top ten hold about 1%. The source material was PBMCs. The receptors derive from a woman aged 55-70 years in good health and CMV-seronegative.

There are a few counts of this clone. This sequence joins TRBV6-1 and TRBJ1-1; TRBD1 aligns across 7 bases. The V gene end was trimmed by 2 bases and the J gene end by 6 bases; junction bases not matched to a gene: 3. The V gene's germline CDR1 is MNHNS and CDR2 SASEGT. There are 13 residues in the CDR3. The CDR3 DNA reads as TGTGCCAGCAGTGAAAGACAGGGCGCTGAAGCTTTCTTT. Its protein product is CASSERQGAEAFF.

The CDR3 DNA is TGTGCCAGCTCACATCTAGCGGGAGAGACCCAGTACTTC. Its protein is CASSHLAGETQYF. The rearrangement joins TRBV18 to TRBJ2-5; 8 bases map to TRBD2. J was trimmed by 4 bases and V by 4 bases; bases with no gene match: 2. CDR3 length: 13 amino acids. The germline CDR1 and CDR2 sequences are KGHSH and LQKENI. Complete variable domain (other parts from reference TRBV18 and TRBJ2-5): NAGVMQNPRHLVRRRGQEARLRCSPMKGHSHVYWYRQLPEEGLKFMVYLQKENIIDESGMPKERFSAEFPKEGPSILRIQQVVRGDSAAYFCASSHLAGETQYFGPGTRLLVL.

The CDR3 is CASSSPRGYEQYF. CDR3 nucleotides: TGTGCCAGCAGTTCCCCGCGGGGCTACGAGCAGTACTTC. The chain recombines TRBV28 with TRBJ2-7, with a weak D call TRBD2 (6 bases). V was shortened by 4 bases and J by 3 bases, with 10 bases between the two germline ends. The CDR3 has 13 residues. Per germline, CDR1 MDHEN and CDR2 SYDVKM.

J is TRBJ1-1 and V is TRBV11-2; tentative D call: TRBD1 (6 bases). The ends were cut back, 5 bases at V and 10 bases at J, with 14 bases in the middle. The germline V gene has CDR1 SGHAT and CDR2 FQNNGV. The CDR3 is made up of 12 amino acids. The CDR3 region is CASSRSRGRAFF. CDR3 sequence (DNA): TGTGCCAGCAGCCGCAGCAGGGGTCGAGCTTTCTTT.

The V and J genes are TRBV27 and TRBJ2-5, with 7 bases that match TRBD1. The V gene end was trimmed by 5 bases and the J gene end by 5 bases; junction bases not matched to a gene: 8. CDR3 size: 14 residues. Per germline, CDR1 MNHEY and CDR2 SMNVEV (reference sequence). CDR3 residues: CASSTGDPRETQYF. CDR3 sequence (DNA): TGTGCCAGCAGTACAGGGGACCCTCGGGAGACCCAGTACTTC.

This clone was seen a single time. This rearrangement joins TRBV2 to TRBJ2-7; TRBD1 aligns across 9 bases. The CDR3 is 15 amino acids. From germline, CDR1 is SNHLY and CDR2 FYNNEI. With 6 bases clipped from V and 3 bases from J, the junction kept 9 bases outside the gene matches. As DNA, the CDR3 is TGTGCCAGCAGGGACAGGGGCGAAACTCTCTACGAGCAGTACTTC. Encoded protein: CASRDRGETLYEQYF.

With regard to this clone: Germline is not matched at one junction end, which may reflect a read error. The CDR3 reads CASSLEAGVSNF. The CDR3 DNA follows: TGTGCCAGCAGTTTAGAGGCAGGGGTGTCCAACTTC. The chain uses TRBV28 and TRBJ1-2; tentative D call: TRBD1 (6 bases). This CDR3 region has 12 residues. Germline V gene sequence: CDR1 MDHEN, CDR2 SYDVKM.

The chain carries TRBV2 and TRBJ1-1; 11 bases line up with TRBD1. The CDR3 spans 13 residues. V shed 8 bases and J 4 bases; nucleotides not matched to a gene: 3. Germline V gene data show CDR1 as SNHLY and CDR2 as FYNNEI. DNA of the CDR3: TGTGCCAGCCTCGGGACAGGGGGCACTGAAGCTTTCTTT. Translated, it gives CASLGTGGTEAFF.

In regard to this clone: Other nucleotide sequences in the sample specify the same CDR3. This chain uses TRBV5-1 with TRBJ1-5, with 12 bases lining up with TRBD1. Germline loops: CDR1 SGHRS, CDR2 YFSETQ. The CDR3 spans 18 residues. The V and J ends lost 4 bases and 3 bases, in that order; junction bases with no gene match: 11. Here the CDR3 reads CASSPGTGGANPNQPQHF. CDR3 DNA: TGCGCCAGCAGCCCGGGGACAGGGGGCGCGAATCCCAATCAGCCCCAGCATTTT.

This clone showed up just once. The V and J genes are TRBV2 and TRBJ1-5, with D possibly TRBD1 on 6 matching bases. Germline CDR1 reads SNHLY; CDR2 reads FYNNEI. V lost 4 bases to trimming and J lost 0 bases, with 10 bases between them. The CDR3 has 15 residues. The DNA for the CDR3 is TGTGCCAGCAGTGTCGGACAGCTTAGCAATCAGCCCCAGCATTTT. It encodes CASSVGQLSNQPQHF.

The CDR3 sequence is CARSLRVGVGGLAGDLGYEQYF. The CDR3 nucleotides read TGTGCCAGAAGCTTGAGGGTTGGGGTTGGGGGACTAGCGGGAGATTTGGGCTACGAGCAGTACTTC. The chain recombines TRBV5-3 with TRBJ2-7, with 14 bases that match TRBD2. TRBV5-3 is placed among ORFs of uncertain function. The V and J ends lost 1 base and 3 bases, in that order; junction bases with no gene match: 21. The CDR3 length is 22 residues.

This clone was detected only a few times. V gene TRBV25-1 combines with J gene TRBJ1-5; D gene uncertain. V lost 3 bases to trimming and J lost 0 bases, with 9 bases between them. This CDR3 is 15 amino acids long. Looked up from germline, CDR1 is MGHDK and CDR2 is SYGVNS. CDR3 residues: CASSDRGPSNQPQHF. The CDR3 bases are TGTGCCAGCAGTGATCGTGGCCCTAGCAATCAGCCCCAGCATTTT.

The V call is TRBV9, the J call TRBJ2-7, with unresolved D. This CDR3 has 15 residues. In germline, CDR1 is SGDLS, CDR2 YYNGEE. Trimming removed 0 bases from V and 9 bases from J, with 19 bases in between. CDR3 nucleotides: TGTGCCAGCAGCGTAGCTTCCTCTCCTCTCGGTCGGCAGTACTTC. Encoded protein: CASSVASSPLGRQYF.

CDR3: CASSGAGSGYTF. Here the CDR3 DNA reads TGCGCCAGCAGCGGCGCAGGGTCTGGCTACACCTTC. V is TRBV5-1 and J is TRBJ1-2; D is possibly TRBD1 (5 bases). V shed 4 bases and J shed 7 bases, with 11 bases lying between them. This CDR3 contains 12 residues. CDR1 is SGHRS and CDR2 is YFSETQ in the germline V gene.

V is TRBV5-3 and J is TRBJ1-1; TRBD1 aligns across 7 bases. TRBV5-3 has ORF status, its function being uncertain. CDR3 length equals 14 residues. The V and J ends lost 4 bases and 4 bases, in that order; junction bases with no gene match: 7. This chain's CDR3 is CARSRMPGGTEAFF. As DNA, the CDR3 is TGTGCCAGAAGCAGAATGCCAGGGGGCACTGAAGCTTTCTTT.

J is TRBJ2-1 and V is TRBV7-9; TRBD1 matches 9 bases. V gave up 5 bases and J gave up 1 base; unmatched junction bases: 3. The CDR3 extends over 15 amino acids. Germline CDR1 and CDR2: SEHNR and FQNEAQ (reference sequence). CDR3 sequence (DNA): TGTGCCAGCAGCGCCGGACAGGGGTCCTACAATGAGCAGTTCTTC. This sequence encodes CASSAGQGSYNEQFF.

The chain uses TRBV7-9 and TRBJ2-1, with D unresolved. Trimming stripped 5 bases from V and 4 bases from J, with 12 bases between. The length of the CDR3 is 14 residues. Looked up from germline, CDR1 is SEHNR and CDR2 is FQNEAQ (reference sequence). The CDR3: CASSPRSSYNEQFF. The CDR3 region has the DNA TGTGCCAGCAGCCCCCGGTCATCATACAATGAGCAGTTCTTC.

The chain uses TRBV6-1 and TRBJ2-1; 7 bases are a match to TRBD1. Germline CDR1 MNHNS, CDR2 SASEGT. This CDR3 has 15 amino acids. Trimming at V came to 11 bases and at J to 4 bases, leaving 14 bases not matched to a gene. The CDR3 DNA reads as TGTGCCTTATTAACACAGGGGCGAAATTACAATGAGCAGTTCTTC. Amino acids: CALLTQGRNYNEQFF.

The chain combines TRBV28 with TRBJ1-5; the D gene is possibly TRBD1 (5 bases). V was clipped by 11 bases and J by 4 bases, with 18 bases between them. The CDR3 extends over 14 amino acids. Germline assignment: CDR1 MDHEN and CDR2 SYDVKM. The CDR3 loop reads CAGGASLVNQPQHF. The CDR3 DNA follows: TGTGCCGGTGGGGCAAGTCTAGTGAATCAGCCCCAGCATTTT. The full variable domain, completed using reference TRBV28 and TRBJ1-5, is DVKVTQSSRYLVKRTGEKVFLECVQDMDHENMFWYRQDPGLGLRLIYFSYDVKMKEKGDIPEGYSVSREKKERFSLILESASTNQTSMYLCAGGASLVNQPQHFGDGTRLSIL.

The CDR3 DNA follows: TGTGCCAGCAGCACCGGGACTAGCGGGGCCTACGAGCAGTACTTC. Protein sequence: CASSTGTSGAYEQYF. The chain combines TRBV9 with TRBJ2-7; 13 bases line up with TRBD2. V lost 4 bases to trimming and J lost 2 bases; unmatched junction nucleotides: 3. Germline lookup yields CDR1 SGDLS and CDR2 YYNGEE. The CDR3 has 15 residues.

The V gene is TRBV5-1, the J gene TRBJ2-2; TRBD2 matches at 9 bases. J lost 0 bases, V lost 0 bases, and 6 bases had no gene match. The length of the CDR3 is 18 residues. Germline CDR1 SGHRS, CDR2 YFSETQ. CDR3 nucleotide sequence: TGCGCCAGCAGCTTGGGACCCCCTAGCGGGGCGAACACCGGGGAGCTGTTTTTT. Translation gives CASSLGPPSGANTGELFF.